This T cell receptor beta chain comes out of a study of CD4 T cell repertoires and nickel (dated by TCRdb to 2019 to 2021). On this clonotype itself: This clone's antigen is unknown. No clone much larger than this one lies a single base away; base qualities are absent.

Inclusive of the bounding cysteine and phenylalanine, the CDR3 is 14 residues long. This entry keeps only the CDR3 DNA: 42 bases, framed from base 1. The germline V gene specifies LGHNA as CDR1 and YSLEER as CDR2. Cut back by 5 bases and 1 base, the V and J ends lie 11 bases apart. Preparation of the library involved RT-PCR. These reads were obtained on an Illumina MiSeq. Clones were called with MiXCR by TCRdb after fastp trimmed the public reads at Q25, and only in-frame beta chains were retained. Rows merge per CDR3 protein into single entries with the most common DNA and genes. The sample table holds about 270 distinct CDR3 sequences, of which 65% to 80% were seen once. 9.5% to 15% of the sample goes to the ten largest clones.

Sequencing used CD4+ T cells from blood, not recorded whether cultured. The chain links TRBV4-3 with TRBJ1-2; perhaps TRBD1 is the D gene, with 6 bases matching. This receptor was obtained from a human donor in a nickel allergy study, with or without nickel allergy (not recorded which). It is not recorded whether this sample comes from one donor or several. The CDR3 reads as follows: CASSWGHVNYGYTF. The DNA sequence is given as TGCGCCAGCAGCTGGGGACACGTTAACTATGGCTACACCTTC.